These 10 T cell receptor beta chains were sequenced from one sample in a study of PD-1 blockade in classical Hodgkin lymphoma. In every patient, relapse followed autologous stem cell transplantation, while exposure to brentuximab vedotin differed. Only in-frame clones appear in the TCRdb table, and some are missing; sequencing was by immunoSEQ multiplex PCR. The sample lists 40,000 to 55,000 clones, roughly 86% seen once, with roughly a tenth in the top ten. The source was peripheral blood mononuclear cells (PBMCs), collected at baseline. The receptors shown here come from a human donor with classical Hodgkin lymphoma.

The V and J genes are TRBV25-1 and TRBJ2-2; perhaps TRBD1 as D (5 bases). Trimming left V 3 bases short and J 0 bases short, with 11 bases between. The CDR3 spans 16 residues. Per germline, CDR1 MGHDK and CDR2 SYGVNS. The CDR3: CASSDRQFANTGELFF. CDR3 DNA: TGTGCCAGCAGTGATAGACAGTTCGCGAACACCGGGGAGCTGTTTTTT. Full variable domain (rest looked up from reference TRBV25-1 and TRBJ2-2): EADIYQTPRYLVIGTGKKITLECSQTMGHDKMYWYQQDPGMELHLIHYSYGVNSTEKGDLSSESTVSRIRTEHFPLTLESARPSHTSQYLCASSDRQFANTGELFFGEGSRLTVL.

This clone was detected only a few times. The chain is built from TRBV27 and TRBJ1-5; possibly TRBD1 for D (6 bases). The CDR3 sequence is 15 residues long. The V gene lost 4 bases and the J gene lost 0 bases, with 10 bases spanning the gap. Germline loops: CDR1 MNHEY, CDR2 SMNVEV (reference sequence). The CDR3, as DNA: TGTGCCAGCAGTTATGGGGGCGGTAGCAATCAGCCCCAGCATTTT. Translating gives CASSYGGGSNQPQHF.

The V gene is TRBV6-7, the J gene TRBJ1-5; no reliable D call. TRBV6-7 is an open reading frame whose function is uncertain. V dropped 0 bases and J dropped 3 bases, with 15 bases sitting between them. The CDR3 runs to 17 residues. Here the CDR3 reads CASSYSLTEEDNQPQHF. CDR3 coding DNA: TGTGCCAGCAGTTACTCGTTGACCGAAGAGGACAATCAGCCCCAGCATTTT.

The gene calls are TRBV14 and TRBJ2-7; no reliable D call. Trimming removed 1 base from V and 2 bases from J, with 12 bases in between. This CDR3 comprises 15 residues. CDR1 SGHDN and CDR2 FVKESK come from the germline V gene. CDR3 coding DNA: TGTGCCAGCAGCCAAGTAATGGCAGCAACCTACGAGCAGTACTTC. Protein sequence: CASSQVMAATYEQYF.

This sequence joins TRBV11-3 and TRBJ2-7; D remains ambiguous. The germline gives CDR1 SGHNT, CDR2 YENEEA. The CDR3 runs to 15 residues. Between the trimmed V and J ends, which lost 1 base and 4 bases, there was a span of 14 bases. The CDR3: CASSLALPNLYEQYF. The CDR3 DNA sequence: TGTGCCAGCAGCTTAGCCCTGCCTAATTTATACGAGCAGTACTTC.

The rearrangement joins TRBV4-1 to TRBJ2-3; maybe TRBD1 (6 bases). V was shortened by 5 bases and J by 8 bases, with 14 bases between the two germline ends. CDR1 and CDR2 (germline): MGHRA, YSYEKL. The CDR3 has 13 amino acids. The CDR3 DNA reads TGCGCCAGCAGCTTACAGGGTAGGGGTACGCAGTATTTT. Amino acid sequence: CASSLQGRGTQYF.

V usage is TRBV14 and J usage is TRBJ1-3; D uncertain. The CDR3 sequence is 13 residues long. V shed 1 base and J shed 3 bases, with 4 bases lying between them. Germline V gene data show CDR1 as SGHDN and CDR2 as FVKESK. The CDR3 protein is CASSQAGGNTIYF. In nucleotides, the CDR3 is TGTGCCAGCAGCCAAGCAGGTGGAAACACCATATATTTT.

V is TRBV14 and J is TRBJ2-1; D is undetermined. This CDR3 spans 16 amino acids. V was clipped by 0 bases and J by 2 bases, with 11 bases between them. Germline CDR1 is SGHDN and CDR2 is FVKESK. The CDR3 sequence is CASSQEWLVAYNEQFF. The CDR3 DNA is TGTGCCAGCAGCCAAGAATGGCTAGTCGCCTACAATGAGCAGTTCTTC.

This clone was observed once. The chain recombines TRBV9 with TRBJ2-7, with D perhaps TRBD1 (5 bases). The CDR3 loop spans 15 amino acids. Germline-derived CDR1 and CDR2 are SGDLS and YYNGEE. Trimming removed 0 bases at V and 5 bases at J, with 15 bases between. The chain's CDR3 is CASSVEGGAQDEQYF. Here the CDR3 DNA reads TGTGCCAGCAGCGTAGAAGGTGGGGCGCAGGACGAGCAGTACTTC.

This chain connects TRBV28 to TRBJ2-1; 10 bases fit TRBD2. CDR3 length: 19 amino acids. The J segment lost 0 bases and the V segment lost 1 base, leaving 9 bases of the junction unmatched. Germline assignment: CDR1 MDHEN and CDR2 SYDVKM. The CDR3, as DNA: TGTGCCAGCAGTTTATTCAGTAGCGGGAGGCAAACCTCCTACAATGAGCAGTTCTTC. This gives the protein CASSLFSSGRQTSYNEQFF.